This entry is about one T cell receptor (beta chain). In the original analysis: Scientists estimated how many nucleated cells there were by amplifying reference gene primers. TCRdb keeps only in-frame clones here, not all; method: immunoSEQ multiplex PCR. V, J and clone size are taken as reported in that table, and D and trimming were inferred from the DNA itself. The sample holds some 330,000 clones, 92% seen once. Two negative PCRs, clearance, or symptom resolution characterized the recovered Cohort 3 donors. The data derive from a study of blood T cell repertoires in COVID-19. V was pared by 0 bases and J by 2 bases, with 12 bases between. Germline V gives CDR1 SGDLS, CDR2 YYNGEE. The CDR3 consists of 16 residues.

The clonotype was recovered from a woman aged 30 to 39 who had recovered from COVID-19. The chain is built from TRBV9 and TRBJ1-3, with TRBD1 as a possible D gene (6 bases). The sample taken for sequencing was PBMCs or T cells enriched from blood (not recorded which). This CDR3 is CASSVVAGAAGNTIYF. The CDR3 DNA follows: TGTGCCAGCAGCGTAGTTGCGGGGGCGGCTGGAAACACCATATATTTT.